The 30 T cell receptor beta chains presented below share a single source sample, sequenced in a study of cytotoxic CD8 clonotypes in ibrutinib-treated CLL. TCRdb keeps only in-frame clones here, not all; method: immunoSEQ multiplex PCR. The sample records some 14,000 clones, 52% being singletons. This specimen was PBMCs, taken at an approximately 23-month disease-progression time point, from a patient treated with ibrutinib. These receptors originate from a human donor with chronic lymphocytic leukemia.

CDR3 nucleotides: TGTGCCAGTAGTATCTCGGCTAGCGGGTCTCTGAACGAGCAGTACTTC. Its translation: CASSISASGSLNEQYF. The gene calls are TRBV19 and TRBJ2-7, with TRBD2 matching over 8 bases. V lost 3 bases and J lost 5; bases outside the gene matches: 12. CDR3 length: 16 amino acids. Germline V gene sequence: CDR1 LNHDA, CDR2 SQIVND (reference sequence).

CDR3 DNA sequence: TGCGCCAGCAGCTTGGCGGCCAGGTACACTGAAGCTTTCTTT. This translates into CASSLAARYTEAFF. V gene TRBV5-1 combines with J gene TRBJ1-1; no clear D gene. Germline assignment: CDR1 SGHRS and CDR2 YFSETQ. The V gene lost 0 bases and the J gene lost 3 bases, with 9 bases spanning the gap. This CDR3 region has 14 residues.

This clone has a handful of counts. The gene calls are TRBV5-6 and TRBJ1-5; D is unclear. Trimming cost V 2 bases and J 2 bases, with 11 bases left between them. The CDR3 has 15 residues. CDR1 and CDR2 (germline): SGHDT, YYEEEE. The DNA for the CDR3 is TGTGCCAGCAGCTTCCGCGCAGGAGGCAATCAGCCCCAGCATTTT. This encodes CASSFRAGGNQPQHF.

This clone has only a few counts. The chain has TRBV10-1 and TRBJ1-5, with a weak D call TRBD1 (5 bases). V lost 4 bases and J lost 5, with 9 bases in between. Germline V CDR1 and CDR2: WNHNN, SYGVQD (reference sequence). The CDR3 is 13 residues long. The CDR3 DNA follows: TGCGCCAGCAGTGGGGGGGTAGATCAGCCCCAGCATTTT. As protein: CASSGGVDQPQHF.

This clone was seen a few times. J is TRBJ1-1 and V is TRBV25-1; D gene uncertain. The CDR3 sequence is 17 residues long. Germline CDR1 reads MGHDK; CDR2 reads SYGVNS. With 4 bases removed from V and 3 bases from J, the gap between germline ends came to 21 bases. The CDR3: CASSARGLGFRDTEAFF. CDR3 coding DNA: TGTGCCAGCAGTGCGCGCGGATTAGGGTTTAGGGACACTGAAGCTTTCTTT.

This clone was seen many times. The V gene is TRBV5-1, the J gene TRBJ1-5; D is possibly TRBD1 (5 bases). The CDR3 length is 14 residues. The germline V gene has CDR1 SGHRS and CDR2 YFSETQ. The germline V and J ends were trimmed by 0 bases and 3 bases, with 7 bases remaining between them. CDR3 loop: CASSLEGPNQPQHF. DNA for the CDR3: TGCGCCAGCAGCTTGGAGGGGCCCAATCAGCCCCAGCATTTT.

CDR3 in DNA: TGTGCCAGCAGCCAGAAGGGGTCCCCAGCTAGGCTGTTTTTT. Residues: CASSQKGSPARLFF. This chain links TRBV9 with TRBJ1-4; D perhaps matches TRBD1 (5 bases). The V end was cut by 4 bases, the J end by 14 bases, with 21 bases between. The CDR3 runs 14 residues. Germline CDR1 reads SGDLS; CDR2 reads YYNGEE.

A single count supports this clone. The DNA for the CDR3 is TGCGCCAGCAGCTTATCCGGGGCCCACAATGAGCAGTTCTTC. Encoded protein: CASSLSGAHNEQFF. The chain has TRBV5-1 and TRBJ2-1; the D call may be TRBD1 or TRBD2 (5 bases each). Germline values: CDR1 SGHRS, CDR2 YFSETQ. Trimming stripped 2 bases from V and 5 bases from J, with 11 bases between. The CDR3 length is 14 residues.

J is TRBJ1-3 and V is TRBV6-1, with 8 bases matching TRBD1. The CDR3 totals 16 residues. Germline V lookup: CDR1 MNHNS, CDR2 SASEGT. Trimming cost V 0 bases and J 4 bases; bases outside gene matches: 5. CDR3 amino acids: CASSEAQGAGGNTIYF. CDR3 DNA sequence: TGTGCCAGCAGTGAAGCCCAGGGGGCAGGGGGAAACACCATATATTTT.

J is TRBJ2-5 and V is TRBV7-9; TRBD2 aligns across 9 bases. This CDR3 spans 16 amino acids. Germline V gives CDR1 SEHNR, CDR2 FQNEAQ (reference sequence). Trimming took 3 bases from V and 5 from J; bases not matched to a gene: 10. The CDR3 protein is CASSFDRTSVDETQYF. CDR3 DNA: TGTGCCAGCAGCTTCGACAGGACTAGCGTTGATGAGACCCAGTACTTC.

In this sample, this clone turned up a few times. V and J are TRBV7-9 and TRBJ2-3; D is perhaps TRBD1 (5 bases). This CDR3 region has 14 residues. V gave up 3 bases and J gave up 1 base, with 8 bases separating them. Germline V gene sequence: CDR1 SEHNR, CDR2 FQNEAQ (reference sequence). CDR3 region: CASSFLGGTDTQYF. CDR3 coding DNA: TGTGCCAGCAGCTTCTTAGGGGGCACAGATACGCAGTATTTT. The whole variable domain, remainder taken from reference TRBV7-9 and TRBJ2-3, is DTGVSQNPRHKITKRGQNVTFRCDPISEHNRLYWYRQTLGQGPEFLTYFQNEAQLEKSRLLSDRFSAERPKGSFSTLEIQRTEQGDSAMYLCASSFLGGTDTQYFGPGTRLTVL.

In this sample, this clone turned up many times. The J gene is TRBJ2-7, the V gene TRBV18; D gene ambiguous. Germline values: CDR1 KGHSH, CDR2 LQKENI. V lost 6 bases and J 7 bases, leaving 16 bases between the germline ends. The CDR3 runs to 13 residues. The CDR3 coding sequence is TGTGCCAGCTCCCGTGACCCCGGGTGGGAGCAGTACTTC. Its translation: CASSRDPGWEQYF.

This clone is medium-sized in the sample. The gene calls are TRBV4-1 and TRBJ1-1; D possibly corresponds to TRBD1 (5 bases). The V end lost 1 base, the J end lost 2 bases, and 8 bases lay between the germline ends. The CDR3 is 14 residues long. CDR1 is MGHRA, CDR2 YSYEKL, per germline. The CDR3 nucleotides read TGCGCCAGCAGCCAAGGACAGATTAACACTGAAGCTTTCTTT. This encodes CASSQGQINTEAFF.

This rearrangement joins TRBV5-1 to TRBJ2-7; D may be TRBD1 (5 bases). V lost 3 bases to trimming and J lost 4 bases, with 8 bases between them. The CDR3 extends over 12 amino acids. Germline CDR1 reads SGHRS; CDR2 reads YFSETQ. Here the CDR3 DNA reads TGCGCCAGCAGCTACGGACAATACGAGCAGTACTTC. It yields the protein CASSYGQYEQYF.

This chain connects TRBV5-6 to TRBJ1-1; D uncertain. Deletions cut 0 bases from V and 0 bases from J, with 9 bases between. Germline CDR1 is SGHDT and CDR2 is YYEEEE. The CDR3 is made up of 15 amino acids. The CDR3 DNA reads as TGTGCCAGCAGCTTGGACAACCTCATGAACACTGAAGCTTTCTTT. Translating it yields CASSLDNLMNTEAFF.

This clone was found once. The chain uses TRBV5-1 and TRBJ1-2, with TRBD1 identical over 10 bases. Germline values: CDR1 SGHRS, CDR2 YFSETQ. The junction had 8 bases not matched to a gene; V was cut back by 5 bases and J by 4 bases. The CDR3 runs 15 residues. The CDR3 DNA reads TGCGCCAGCAGAAACCGGGACAGGGGTACCTATGGCTACACCTTC. Translation: CASRNRDRGTYGYTF. Complete variable domain (other parts from reference TRBV5-1 and TRBJ1-2): KAGVTQTPRYLIKTRGQQVTLSCSPISGHRSVSWYQQTPGQGLQFLFEYFSETQRNKGNFPGRFSGRQFSNSRSEMNVSTLELGDSALYLCASRNRDRGTYGYTFGSGTRLTVV.

The chain has TRBV2 and TRBJ2-5, with TRBD2 identical over 7 bases. With 10 bases clipped from V and 5 bases from J, the junction kept 7 bases outside the gene matches. CDR3 length: 12 residues. Germline V CDR1 and CDR2: SNHLY, FYNNEI. The CDR3 nucleotides are TGTGCCACATTACTAGCGACGGAGACCCAGTACTTC. Translated: CATLLATETQYF.

V gene TRBV29-1 combines with J gene TRBJ1-3; the D gene is possibly TRBD1 (5 bases). This CDR3 has 15 amino acids. Trimming left V 7 bases short and J 0 bases short, with 16 bases between. CDR1 is SQVTM and CDR2 is ANQGSEA in the germline V gene. CDR3 nucleotides: TGCAGCGCCCTCCCAGCAGGGCTCTCTGGAAACACCATATATTTT. Encoded protein: CSALPAGLSGNTIYF.

This CDR3 reads CASSLTSQLNEKLFF. The CDR3 DNA sequence: TGTGCCAGCAGCTTAACAAGTCAGCTTAATGAAAAACTGTTTTTT. The chain links TRBV13 to TRBJ1-4; D unresolved. Germline CDR1 and CDR2: PRHDT and FYEKMQ (reference sequence). The CDR3 loop spans 15 amino acids. The V gene lost 2 bases and the J gene lost 4 bases, with 11 bases spanning the gap.

The rearrangement joins TRBV7-8 to TRBJ1-2; D is unresolved. V shed 1 base and J shed 2 bases, with 8 bases lying between them. Germline values: CDR1 SGHVS, CDR2 FQNEAQ. CDR3 length: 14 residues. DNA for the CDR3: TGTGCCAGCAGCTTAGACCGAAACAACTATGGCTACACCTTC. Translation: CASSLDRNNYGYTF.

This clone came up a few times. The chain combines TRBV7-9 with TRBJ1-1, with D possibly TRBD1 on 5 matching bases. The V end was cut by 1 base, the J end by 1 base, with 13 bases between. Germline CDR1 reads SEHNR; CDR2 reads FQNEAQ (reference sequence). CDR3 length: 16 amino acids. The CDR3 DNA reads as TGTGCCAGCAGCTTAGGTCTCGCAGGGACGAACACTGAAGCTTTCTTT. It encodes CASSLGLAGTNTEAFF.

The chain links TRBV5-6 to TRBJ1-6; 9 nucleotides align to TRBD1. With 2 bases clipped from V and 7 bases from J, the junction kept 1 base outside the gene matches. CDR1 and CDR2 from the germline V gene are SGHDT and YYEEEE. CDR3 size: 14 residues. This CDR3 reads CASSFGTGNSPLHF. In DNA, the CDR3 is TGTGCCAGCAGCTTTGGGACAGGGAATTCACCCCTCCACTTT.

V and J are TRBV27 and TRBJ2-3; 8 nucleotides line up with TRBD1. CDR3 size: 17 residues. Germline V lookup: CDR1 MNHEY, CDR2 SMNVEV (reference sequence). V trimming: 6 bases; J trimming: 4 bases; junction bases outside the gene matches: 15. The CDR3 loop reads CASSFYRTGSKADTQYF. In DNA, the CDR3 is TGTGCCAGCAGCTTCTATAGGACAGGGTCAAAGGCAGATACGCAGTATTTT.

DNA for the CDR3: TGCGCCAGCAGCCATATGGGAAGCAAAAACATTCAGTACTTC. It encodes CASSHMGSKNIQYF. The chain has TRBV4-1 and TRBJ2-4; D call uncertain. The V and J ends lost 3 bases and 3 bases respectively, with 9 bases between them. Germline V gives CDR1 MGHRA, CDR2 YSYEKL. The CDR3 is 14 amino acids.

The V gene is TRBV14, the J gene TRBJ1-2; possible D gene TRBD1, 5 bases. Trimming pared 4 bases from V and 6 bases from J, leaving 12 bases between. The CDR3 contains 13 residues. CDR1 is SGHDN, CDR2 FVKESK, per germline. CDR3 coding DNA: TGTGCCAGCAGCCCCCGGGGGTCGGATGGCTACACCTTC. Amino acid sequence: CASSPRGSDGYTF.

This clone was picked up one time. This chain joins TRBV18 and TRBJ1-2; perhaps TRBD1 as D (6 bases). The CDR3 covers 17 residues. Trimming took off 8 bases at V and 1 base at J, with 23 bases between the two ends. Germline values: CDR1 KGHSH, CDR2 LQKENI. DNA for the CDR3: TGTGCCAGCGCGAAAAGAAGCGGGACACAAAATAACTATGGCTACACCTTC. It encodes CASAKRSGTQNNYGYTF.

The chain joins TRBV18 to TRBJ2-7, with D perhaps TRBD1 (6 bases). V lost 2 bases, J lost 3 bases, and 11 bases lay in between. This CDR3 spans 14 amino acids. The germline CDR1 and CDR2 sequences are KGHSH and LQKENI. This CDR3 reads CASSPTRTDYEQYF. CDR3 in DNA: TGTGCCAGCTCACCAACAAGGACAGACTACGAGCAGTACTTC.

J is TRBJ2-3 and V is TRBV7-9; 9 bases line up with TRBD2. CDR1 and CDR2 from the germline V gene are SEHNR and FQNEAQ (reference sequence). This CDR3 contains 14 residues. The J segment lost 4 bases and the V segment lost 5 bases, leaving 4 bases of the junction unmatched. In DNA, the CDR3 is TGTGCCAGCAGCCCCCGCGGGGGGGCAGATACGCAGTATTTT. Protein sequence: CASSPRGGADTQYF.

This chain connects TRBV7-8 to TRBJ2-7; 8 bases align to TRBD1. CDR1 is SGHVS and CDR2 is FQNEAQ in the germline V gene. The CDR3 length is 16 residues. Unmatched junction bases numbered 13, after V lost 4 bases and J lost 5 bases. The CDR3 DNA is TGTGCCAGCAGCTCTTCCGTTCACGGGACAGGAGACGAGCAGTACTTC. Translated: CASSSSVHGTGDEQYF.

The rearrangement links TRBV6-1 to TRBJ1-1; D remains unclear. The V gene lost 7 bases and the J gene lost 11 bases, with 5 bases spanning the gap. CDR3 length: 8 amino acids. Per germline, CDR1 MNHNS and CDR2 SASEGT. CDR3 nucleotide sequence: TGTGCCAGCACCGACGCTTTCTTT. Protein sequence: CASTDAFF.